The sequence of this T cell receptor beta chain was determined in a study of technical replicates of blood from a few donors. Per germline, CDR1 MNHEY and CDR2 SMNVEV (reference sequence). The CDR3 contains 17 residues. Trimming at V came to 5 bases and at J to 1 base, leaving 12 bases not matched to a gene. This clone was seen only once. Profiling relied on immunoSEQ multiplex PCR, and the TCRdb table lists in-frame clones only, not all of them. Among roughly 81,000 clones, around 97% were seen once, and the ten largest hold 0.15% to 0.2%. This sequence joins TRBV27 and TRBJ1-1; 8 nucleotides match TRBD1. The TCR sequence derives from a human donor in good health. Sequencing was done on a sample of T cells isolated from PBMCs. The CDR3 loop reads CASSPSRGRGTNTEAFF. The CDR3 DNA sequence: TGTGCCAGCAGTCCATCCAGGGGGCGAGGGACGAACACTGAAGCTTTCTTT.